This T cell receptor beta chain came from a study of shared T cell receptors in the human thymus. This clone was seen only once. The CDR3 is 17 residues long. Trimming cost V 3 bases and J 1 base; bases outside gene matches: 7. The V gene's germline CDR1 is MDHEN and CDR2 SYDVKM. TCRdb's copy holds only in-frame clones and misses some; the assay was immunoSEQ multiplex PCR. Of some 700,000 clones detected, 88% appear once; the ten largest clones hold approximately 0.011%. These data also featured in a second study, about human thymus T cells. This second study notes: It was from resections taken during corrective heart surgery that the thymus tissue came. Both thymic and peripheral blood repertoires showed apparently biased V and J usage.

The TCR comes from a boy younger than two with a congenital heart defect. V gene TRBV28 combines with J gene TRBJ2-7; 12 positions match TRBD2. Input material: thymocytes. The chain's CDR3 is CASSFLHLAGGSYEQYF. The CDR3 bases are TGTGCCAGCAGTTTCCTCCATCTAGCGGGAGGGTCCTACGAGCAGTACTTC.